One sample yielded the 32 T cell receptor beta chains listed below, sequenced in a study of blood T cells in healthy people across ages. A second PCR, run for about 7 to 11 cycles, used a sample-barcoded 5' primer plus a J-beta primer mix. TCRdb processed the 5' RACE reads anew with MiXCR; each CDR3 protein has one entry. Of hundreds of thousands of distinct CDR3 sequences listed, roughly 44% are singletons. Sequencing was performed on blood. The origin of the receptors is a man aged 60 to 69 in good health.

This clonotype was counted only a few times. The chain combines TRBV27 with TRBJ2-1; D perhaps matches TRBD1 (6 bases). Germline CDR1 and CDR2: MNHEY and SMNVEV (reference sequence). The CDR3 sequence is 13 residues long. V gave up 5 bases and J gave up 5 bases, with 10 bases separating them. CDR3 nucleotide sequence: TGTGCCAGCAGTCAGGGGCTCAACAATGAGCAGTTCTTC. Its translation is CASSQGLNNEQFF.

The V gene is TRBV24-1, the J gene TRBJ1-2; D is unclear. The CDR3 spans 13 residues. From germline, CDR1 is KGHDR and CDR2 SFDVKD. The V and J ends lost 8 bases and 2 bases respectively, with 11 bases between them. The CDR3 sequence: CATNMGRNYGYTF. The CDR3 nucleotides are TGTGCCACCAACATGGGAAGAAACTATGGCTACACCTTC.

This clonotype occurred a few times. The chain joins TRBV6-5 to TRBJ2-7; 7 bases agree with TRBD1. J lost 4 bases, V lost 1 base, and 1 base had no gene match. This CDR3 is built from 13 residues. Germline lookup yields CDR1 MNHEY and CDR2 SVGAGI. The CDR3 here is CASSYYRGYEQYF. CDR3 sequence (DNA): TGTGCCAGCAGTTACTACAGGGGTTACGAGCAGTACTTC.

The chain recombines TRBV7-2 with TRBJ2-7; TRBD2 matches at 8 bases. CDR1 is SGHTA, CDR2 FQGNSA, per germline. The V segment lost 3 bases and the J segment 2 bases; nucleotides outside the gene matches: 6. The CDR3 is made up of 15 amino acids. CDR3 region: CASSFFGGAPYEQYF. In DNA form, the CDR3 reads TGTGCCAGCAGCTTCTTCGGGGGGGCCCCCTACGAGCAGTACTTC.

V usage is TRBV6-5 and J usage is TRBJ1-2; TRBD1 might be the D (5 bases). CDR3 length equals 16 residues. Germline CDR1 and CDR2: MNHEY and SVGAGI. Trimming removed 0 bases at V and 6 bases at J, with 17 bases between. In DNA, the CDR3 is TGTGCCAGCAGTTACTCAGCAGGGATACTCCTGGATGGCTACACCTTC. This codes for CASSYSAGILLDGYTF.

This clonotype came up a few times. The chain is built from TRBV18 and TRBJ2-7; D may be TRBD2 (6 bases). The end of the DNA aligns better with TRBJ2-4, so the J call may be wrong. The CDR3 is made up of 13 amino acids. Germline lookup yields CDR1 KGHSH and CDR2 LQKENI. The CDR3 is CASSRDWKDIQYF. In DNA, the CDR3 is TGTGCCAGCTCCCGGGACTGGAAGGACATTCAGTACTTC.

The chain links TRBV6-5 to TRBJ2-7; unclear D gene. This CDR3 is 13 amino acids long. V dropped 2 bases and J dropped 6 bases, with 11 bases sitting between them. Germline V gene lookup returns CDR1 MNHEY and CDR2 SVGAGI. Here the CDR3 reads CASSYEAGSEQYF. For the CDR3, the DNA is TGTGCCAGCAGTTACGAGGCAGGTAGCGAGCAGTACTTC.

The V call is TRBV20-1, the J call TRBJ2-2, with unresolved D. V was trimmed by 4 bases and J by 6 bases, leaving 15 bases between them. This CDR3 is 14 amino acids long. Germline lookup yields CDR1 DFQATT and CDR2 SNEGSKA (reference sequence). The CDR3 loop is CSAKQNRGAGELFF. DNA for the CDR3: TGCAGTGCTAAACAGAACAGAGGTGCCGGGGAGCTGTTTTTT.

CDR3 loop: CASSQDRGAGRNTEAFF. The CDR3 nucleotides read TGCGCCAGCAGCCAAGATCGGGGGGCCGGCAGGAACACTGAAGCTTTCTTT. The rearrangement links TRBV4-3 to TRBJ1-1; the D gene is possibly TRBD1 (6 bases). The CDR3 is 17 amino acids. Germline V gene data show CDR1 as LGHNA and CDR2 as YSLEER. The V end was cut by 0 bases, the J end by 1 base, with 15 bases between.

In this sample, this clonotype turned up many times. V is TRBV4-3 and J is TRBJ2-3, with TRBD1 matching 9 bases. The CDR3 is 15 residues long. V gave up 6 bases and J gave up 3 bases; unmatched junction bases: 7. Germline CDR1 is LGHNA and CDR2 is YSLEER. The DNA for the CDR3 is TGCGCCAGCAGTCTTTACAGGGGGCAGACAGATACGCAGTATTTT. It specifies CASSLYRGQTDTQYF.

As to this clonotype: This may come from a read error, since a much larger clone is one base off. The CDR3 sequence: CSAGDGAGGQHEQYF. The DNA of the CDR3 is TGCAGTGCTGGAGATGGGGCGGGGGGGCAACACGAGCAGTACTTC. The rearrangement uses TRBV20-1 and TRBJ2-5; 9 bases are shared with TRBD2. The J call may not be correct, given that the DNA end is closer to TRBJ2-7. CDR3 size: 15 residues. Germline CDR1 reads DFQATT; CDR2 reads SNEGSKA (reference sequence).

V is TRBV6-6 and J is TRBJ1-5; possibly TRBD1 for D (6 bases). The CDR3 runs 15 residues. Germline V lookup: CDR1 MNHNY, CDR2 SVGAGI (reference sequence). V shed 6 bases and J shed 5 bases, with 17 bases lying between them. The CDR3 reads CASRDTGIADQPQHF. CDR3 in DNA: TGTGCCAGCAGGGATACAGGGATCGCGGATCAGCCCCAGCATTTT.

In its sample, this clonotype was seen a few times. This sequence joins TRBV3-1 and TRBJ2-1; TRBD2 aligns across 8 bases. CDR1 is LGHDT, CDR2 YNNKEL, per germline (reference sequence). CDR3 length: 15 residues. V dropped 0 bases and J dropped 7; count of bases not matched to a gene: 5. The CDR3 bases are TGTGCCAGCAGCCAAGACGGGACGGGGGGGAATGAGCAGTTCTTC. It translates to CASSQDGTGGNEQFF.

Note on this clonotype: Possible read error: a much larger clone is one base away. The V and J genes are TRBV7-2 and TRBJ2-1; tentative D call: TRBD1 (5 bases). Germline assignment: CDR1 SGHTA and CDR2 FQGNSA. This CDR3 has 12 residues. The CDR3 sequence: CASSDRYNERFF. CDR3 DNA: TGTGCCAGCAGCGACAGATACAATGAGCGGTTCTTC.

The chain's CDR3 is CASSPSRTWTQETQYF. DNA of the CDR3: TGTGCCAGCTCACCATCCCGAACCTGGACCCAAGAGACCCAGTACTTC. The chain uses TRBV18 and TRBJ2-5, with no clear D. This CDR3 spans 16 amino acids. CDR1 is KGHSH and CDR2 is LQKENI in the germline V gene. Trimming left V 2 bases short and J 1 base short, with 14 bases between.

This chain uses TRBV18 with TRBJ1-5; 7 bases line up with TRBD1. The CDR3 extends over 13 amino acids. V was pared by 5 bases and J by 4 bases, with 2 bases of the junction left unmatched. Per the germline V gene, CDR1 is KGHSH and CDR2 is LQKENI. As DNA, the CDR3 is TGTGCCAGCTCAATGGACAGGAATCAGCCCCAGCATTTT. Amino acids: CASSMDRNQPQHF.

V and J are TRBV7-3 and TRBJ2-5; TRBD2 might be the D (6 bases). The better agreement between TRBJ2-7 and the DNA end casts doubt on the J call. This CDR3 is built from 14 residues. Per germline, CDR1 SGHTA and CDR2 FQGTGA. In DNA, the CDR3 is TGTGCCAGCAGCTTAAACGCCGGGGGCTACGAGCAGTACTTC. Its protein is CASSLNAGGYEQYF.

This clonotype was detected only a few times. V is TRBV12-3 or TRBV12-4 and J is TRBJ1-1; 7 bases match TRBD1. This CDR3 spans 16 amino acids. Trimming cost V 2 bases and J 7 bases; bases outside gene matches: 13. The CDR3 sequence: CASSLRVLGDSIEAFF. The CDR3 DNA reads TGTGCCAGCAGTTTACGGGTCTTGGGGGACAGTATTGAAGCTTTCTTT.

V and J are TRBV20-1 and TRBJ2-3, with TRBD2 as a possible D gene (5 bases). The germline CDR1 and CDR2 sequences are DFQATT and SNEGSKA (reference sequence). V gave up 5 bases and J gave up 4 bases, with 22 bases separating them. This CDR3 has 16 residues. The DNA of the CDR3 is TGCAGTGCTCAGACGAAAGGGCGAGGGATGGCAGATACGCAGTATTTT. Translating it yields CSAQTKGRGMADTQYF.

The chain has TRBV12-3 or TRBV12-4 and TRBJ1-1; D is unclear. Trimming stripped 3 bases from V and 4 bases from J, with 9 bases between. This CDR3 spans 13 amino acids. The CDR3 bases are TGTGCCAGCAGTTTTTATGGGAGCACTGAAGCTTTCTTT. Protein sequence: CASSFYGSTEAFF.

The chain combines TRBV5-6 with TRBJ2-5, with TRBD2 matching over 11 bases. This CDR3 has 15 amino acids. J was trimmed by 5 bases and V by 1 base; bases with no gene match: 4. Germline V gene sequence: CDR1 SGHDT, CDR2 YYEEEE. The CDR3 DNA sequence: TGTGCCAGCAGCTTGTTTAGCGGGGGGGCCGAGACCCAGTACTTC. As protein: CASSLFSGGAETQYF. The full variable domain, completed using reference TRBV5-6 and TRBJ2-5, is DAGVTQSPTHLIKTRGQQVTLRCSPKSGHDTVSWYQQALGQGPQFIFQYYEEEERQRGNFPDRFSGHQFPNYSSELNVNALLLGDSALYLCASSLFSGGAETQYFGPGTRLLVL.

This sequence joins TRBV18 and TRBJ1-2, with no clear D. Germline V gives CDR1 KGHSH, CDR2 LQKENI. V gave up 0 bases and J gave up 3 bases, with 8 bases separating them. CDR3 size: 14 residues. The DNA for the CDR3 is TGTGCCAGCTCACCACCCGGCAGCTACTATGGCTACACCTTC. Protein product: CASSPPGSYYGYTF.

Only one count was recorded for this clonotype. This sequence joins TRBV6-2 or TRBV6-3 and TRBJ2-5, with D maybe TRBD2 (5 bases). The CDR3 has 13 amino acids. Germline CDR1 and CDR2: MNHEY and SVGEGT. V lost 0 bases and J lost 11, with 13 bases in between. The CDR3 nucleotides read TGTGCCAGCAGTTACTCGAGGGTCTCGCAGCAGTACTTC. It specifies CASSYSRVSQQYF.

The chain joins TRBV7-9 to TRBJ2-5, with 9 bases matching TRBD1. The J call is in doubt because the DNA end fits TRBJ2-7 better. Germline assignment: CDR1 SEHNR and CDR2 FQNEAQ (reference sequence). The CDR3 runs 18 residues. The CDR3 nucleotides are TGTGCCAGCAGCCCAAAACAATTCGGGGGACAGGGCAACTACGAGCAGTACTTC. Protein sequence: CASSPKQFGGQGNYEQYF.

Details on this clonotype: A much larger clone sits a single nucleotide away, making a read error possible. The rearrangement uses TRBV7-2 and TRBJ2-5, with TRBD2 as a possible D gene (5 bases). Per germline, CDR1 SGHTA and CDR2 FQGNSA. The CDR3 sequence is 15 residues long. This CDR3 is CASSLAGIRQGTQYF. Here the CDR3 DNA reads TGTGCCAGCAGCTTAGCCGGGATTAGGCAAGGGACCCAGTACTTC.

The chain combines TRBV24-1 with TRBJ2-5, with TRBD2 identical over 7 bases. Trimming removed 3 bases from V and 4 bases from J; junction bases left unmatched: 7. CDR3 size: 15 residues. Germline values: CDR1 KGHDR, CDR2 SFDVKD. CDR3 coding DNA: TGTGCCACCAGTGATCCGAGGACGGGGGGAGAGACCCAGTACTTC. Translating it yields CATSDPRTGGETQYF.

V usage is TRBV5-1 and J usage is TRBJ1-1; D is undetermined. The CDR3 runs to 12 residues. Germline V gene data show CDR1 as SGHRS and CDR2 as YFSETQ. The V and J ends lost 0 bases and 7 bases respectively, with 7 bases between them. The CDR3 reads CASSLGRHEAFF. In DNA form, the CDR3 reads TGCGCCAGCAGCTTGGGACGCCATGAAGCTTTCTTT.

This chain connects TRBV3-1 to TRBJ2-7; D gene ambiguous. Germline values: CDR1 LGHDT, CDR2 YNNKEL (reference sequence). The CDR3 has 14 amino acids. V lost 2 bases to trimming and J lost 3 bases, with 11 bases between them. CDR3 loop: CASSQRRTYYEQYF. The DNA for the CDR3 is TGTGCCAGCAGCCAAAGACGGACCTACTACGAGCAGTACTTC.

This chain connects TRBV20-1 to TRBJ2-5, with D possibly matching TRBD2 (6 bases). Between the trimmed V and J ends, which lost 2 bases and 4 bases, there was a span of 14 bases. This CDR3 has 14 amino acids. From germline, CDR1 is DFQATT and CDR2 SNEGSKA (reference sequence). The CDR3 DNA sequence: TGCAGTGCTAGACTCCGGCGGGGTTCAGAGACCCAGTACTTC. Translation gives CSARLRRGSETQYF.

The chain combines TRBV4-3 with TRBJ2-3; 9 bases map to TRBD2. Per germline, CDR1 LGHNA and CDR2 YSLEER. V was pared by 1 base and J by 4 bases, with 6 bases of the junction left unmatched. CDR3 size: 16 residues. This CDR3 is CASSQGGKRGADTQYF. The DNA of the CDR3 is TGCGCCAGCAGCCAAGGGGGCAAGCGGGGGGCAGATACGCAGTATTTT.

There are many counts of this clonotype. The gene calls are TRBV5-1 and TRBJ2-7; perhaps TRBD1 as D (6 bases). V was cut by 4 bases and J by 0 bases, with 17 bases left in between. Germline values: CDR1 SGHRS, CDR2 YFSETQ. The CDR3 is 16 residues long. CDR3 loop: CASSPDAGTPSYEQYF. The DNA for the CDR3 is TGCGCCAGCAGCCCGGACGCCGGGACACCCTCCTACGAGCAGTACTTC.

This clonotype was found a few times. The V gene is TRBV3-1, the J gene TRBJ2-5; D may be TRBD1 (5 bases). From germline, CDR1 is LGHDT and CDR2 YNNKEL (reference sequence). V shed 0 bases and J shed 10 bases, with 9 bases lying between them. The CDR3 extends over 12 amino acids. The CDR3 bases are TGTGCCAGCAGCCAAGATCGGACACTCCAGTACTTC. Amino acids: CASSQDRTLQYF.